The rows below give T cell receptor beta chains drawn from one sample of a study of control samples from healthy donors and cancer patients. Only in-frame clones appear in the TCRdb table, and some are missing; sequencing was by immunoSEQ multiplex PCR. The table lists roughly 170,000 clones, around 93% of them singletons. Sequencing was done on a sample of blood. The receptors were gathered from a woman aged 55-70 years in good health. Each CDR3 is given without its conserved first and last residue.

V gene,CDR3 protein
TRBV2,ASSGSSGGAYNEQF
TRBV19,ASSLANEQF
TRBV25-1,ASRATGMAEAF
TRBV5-1,ASWDPTGFNTQY
TRBV30,AWHRGPGSPLH
TRBV12-3/TRBV12-4,ASSLVGGAEAF
TRBV2,ASSPMDQPEKLF
TRBV20-1,SAAPQETQY
TRBV19,ASSARDSSYEQY
TRBV6-2/TRBV6-3,ASSLLTGIQTDTQY
TRBV18,ASSLDRNYGYT
TRBV7-6,ASSRSGVGNTEAF
TRBV29-1,SVEQGSTDTQY
TRBV20-1,SASDTDRGASPLH
TRBV5-1,ASSLAAGTNTDTQY
TRBV2,ASSETGPNQPQH
TRBV30,AWKAFTTNEKLF
TRBV19,ASSMKRWANEKLF
TRBV7-8,ASSRTGTPETQY
TRBV5-1,ASSLSGAPSEKLF
TRBV5-4,ASSANRGNYGYT
TRBV15,ATSSSSWGKDTQY
TRBV19,ASRLTSGQETQY
TRBV18,ASSLSGQGAVGYT
TRBV12-3/TRBV12-4,ASSFGGRGAF
TRBV7-9,ASSSGRGGYGYT
TRBV9,ASSAGTQGNSPLH
TRBV5-1,ASSLGQGTGNTIY
TRBV2,ASSAVTGAEQY
TRBV5-4,ASSPGGRTNTEAF
TRBV30,AWNQGSSGNQPQH
TRBV10-3,AISATGGFAYGYT
TRBV6-2/TRBV6-3,ASSNPGTGTYEQY
TRBV4-3,ASSPRTTSYEQY
TRBV6-6,ASSYSRGSYGYT
TRBV5-6,ASSLGSGSALSGLGELF
TRBV9,ASSPMTSPYGYT
TRBV5-1,ASSVGRTNEKLF
TRBV19,ASSSDRGSLNTEAF
TRBV29-1,SVGGGSNEKLF
TRBV6-5,ASSYSWGGTEAF
TRBV6-5,ASSYDGTGYGYT
TRBV9,ASSVFDTQY
TRBV18,ASSLYKGQGAWDEQF
TRBV5-4,ASSLRFGPGSYNSPLH
TRBV5-6,ASSLGRQYQPQH
TRBV5-6,ASSRRTGNYGYT
TRBV7-2,ASSLSGTSNQPQH
TRBV7-9,ASSSPWSFQGGFSYEQY
TRBV6-1,ASSELPGYYNEQF
TRBV19,ASRDRLGEQF